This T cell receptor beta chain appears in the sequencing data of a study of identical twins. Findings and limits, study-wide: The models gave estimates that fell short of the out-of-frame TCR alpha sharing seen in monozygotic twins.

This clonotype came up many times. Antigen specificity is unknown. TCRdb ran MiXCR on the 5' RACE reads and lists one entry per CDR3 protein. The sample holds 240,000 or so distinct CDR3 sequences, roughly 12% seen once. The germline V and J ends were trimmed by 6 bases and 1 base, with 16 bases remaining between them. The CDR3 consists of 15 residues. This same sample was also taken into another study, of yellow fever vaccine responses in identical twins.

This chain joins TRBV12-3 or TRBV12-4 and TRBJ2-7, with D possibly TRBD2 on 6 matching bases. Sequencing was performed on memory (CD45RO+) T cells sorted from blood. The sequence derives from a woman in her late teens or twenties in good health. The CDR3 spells CASSQDPGLSYEQYF. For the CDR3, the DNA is TGTGCCAGCAGCCAAGACCCGGGACTTTCCTACGAGCAGTACTTC.